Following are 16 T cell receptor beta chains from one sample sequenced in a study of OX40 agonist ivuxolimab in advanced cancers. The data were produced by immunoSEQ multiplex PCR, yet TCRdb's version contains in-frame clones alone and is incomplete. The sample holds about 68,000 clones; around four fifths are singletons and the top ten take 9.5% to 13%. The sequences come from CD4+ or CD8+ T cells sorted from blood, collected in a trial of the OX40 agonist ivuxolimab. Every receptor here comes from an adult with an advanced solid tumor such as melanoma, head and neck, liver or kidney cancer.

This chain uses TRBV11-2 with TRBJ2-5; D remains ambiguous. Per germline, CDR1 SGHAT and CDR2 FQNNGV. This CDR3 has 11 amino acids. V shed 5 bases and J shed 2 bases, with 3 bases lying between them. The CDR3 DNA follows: TGTGCCAGCAGCACGCAAGAGACCCAGTACTTC. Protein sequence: CASSTQETQYF.

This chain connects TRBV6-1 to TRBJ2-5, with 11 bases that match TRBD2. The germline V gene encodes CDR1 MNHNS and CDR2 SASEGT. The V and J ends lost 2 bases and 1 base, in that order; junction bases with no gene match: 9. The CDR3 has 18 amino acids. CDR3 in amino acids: CASSERYSGGVTQETQYF. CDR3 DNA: TGTGCCAGCAGTGAACGGTATAGCGGGGGGGTTACCCAAGAGACCCAGTACTTC.

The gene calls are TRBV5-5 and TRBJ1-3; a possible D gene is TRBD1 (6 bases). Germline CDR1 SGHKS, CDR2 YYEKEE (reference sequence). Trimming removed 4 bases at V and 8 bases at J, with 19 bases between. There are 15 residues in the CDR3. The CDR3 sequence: CASSAGTFSADTIYF. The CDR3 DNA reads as TGTGCCAGCAGCGCGGGGACATTTTCGGCGGACACCATATATTTT.

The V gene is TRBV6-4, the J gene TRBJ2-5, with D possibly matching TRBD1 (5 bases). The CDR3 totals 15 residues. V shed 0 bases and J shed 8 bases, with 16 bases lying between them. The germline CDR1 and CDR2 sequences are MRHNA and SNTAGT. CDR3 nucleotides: TGTGCCAGCAGTGACTCGGGGCCGCCGTTGAGAACCCAGTACTTC. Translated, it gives CASSDSGPPLRTQYF.

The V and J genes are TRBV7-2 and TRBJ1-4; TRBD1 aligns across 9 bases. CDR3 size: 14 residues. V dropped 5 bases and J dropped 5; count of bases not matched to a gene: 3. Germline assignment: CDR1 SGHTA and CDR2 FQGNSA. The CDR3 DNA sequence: TGTGCCAGCAGCAGACAGGGGGGGAATGAAAAACTGTTTTTT. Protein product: CASSRQGGNEKLFF.

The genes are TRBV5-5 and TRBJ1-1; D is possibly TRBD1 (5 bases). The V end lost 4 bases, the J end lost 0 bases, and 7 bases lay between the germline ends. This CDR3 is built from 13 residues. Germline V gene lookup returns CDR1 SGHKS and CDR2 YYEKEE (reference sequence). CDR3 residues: CASSETVNTEAFF. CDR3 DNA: TGTGCCAGCAGCGAGACAGTGAACACTGAAGCTTTCTTT. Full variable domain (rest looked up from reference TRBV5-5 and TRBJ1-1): DAGVTQSPTHLIKTRGQQVTLRCSPISGHKSVSWYQQVLGQGPQFIFQYYEKEERGRGNFPDRFSARQFPNYSSELNVNALLLGDSALYLCASSETVNTEAFFGQGTRLTVV.

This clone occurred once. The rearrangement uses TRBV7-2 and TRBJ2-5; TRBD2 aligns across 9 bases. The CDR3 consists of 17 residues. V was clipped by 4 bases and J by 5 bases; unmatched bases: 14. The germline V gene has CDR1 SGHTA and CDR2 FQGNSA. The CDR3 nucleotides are TGTGCCAGCAGCTCCTCACGCCGCGGGGGGGCCGTTGAGACCCAGTACTTC. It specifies CASSSSRRGGAVETQYF.

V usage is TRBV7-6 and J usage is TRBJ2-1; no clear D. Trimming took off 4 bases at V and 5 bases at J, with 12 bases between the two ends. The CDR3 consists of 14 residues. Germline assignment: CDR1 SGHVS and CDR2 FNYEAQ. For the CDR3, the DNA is TGTGCCAGCAGCTCCCCGGCAGAAAACAATGAGCAGTTCTTC. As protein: CASSSPAENNEQFF.

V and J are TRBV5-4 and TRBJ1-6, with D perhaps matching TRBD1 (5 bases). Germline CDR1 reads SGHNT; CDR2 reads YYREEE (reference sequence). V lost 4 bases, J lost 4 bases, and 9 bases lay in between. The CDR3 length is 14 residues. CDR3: CASSRDGYNSPLHF. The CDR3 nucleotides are TGTGCCAGCAGCAGGGACGGATATAATTCACCCCTCCACTTT. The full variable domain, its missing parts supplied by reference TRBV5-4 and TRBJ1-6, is ETGVTQSPTHLIKTRGQQVTLRCSSQSGHNTVSWYQQALGQGPQFIFQYYREEENGRGNFPPRFSGLQFPNYSSELNVNALELDDSALYLCASSRDGYNSPLHFGNGTRLTVT.

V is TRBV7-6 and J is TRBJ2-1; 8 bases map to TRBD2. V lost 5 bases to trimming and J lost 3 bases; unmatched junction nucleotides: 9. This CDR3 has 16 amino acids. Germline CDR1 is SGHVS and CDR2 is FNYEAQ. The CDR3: CASSGRTGGHYNEQFF. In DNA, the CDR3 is TGTGCCAGCAGCGGACGCACGGGGGGGCACTACAATGAGCAGTTCTTC.

The CDR3 sequence is CASSSGGLSYEQYF. Written as DNA, the CDR3 is TGTGCCAGCAGTTCAGGGGGTCTTTCCTACGAGCAGTACTTC. The chain is built from TRBV2 and TRBJ2-7; 7 bases agree with TRBD1. This CDR3 comprises 14 residues. Germline V CDR1 and CDR2: SNHLY, FYNNEI. V was pared by 5 bases and J by 1 base, with 5 bases of the junction left unmatched.

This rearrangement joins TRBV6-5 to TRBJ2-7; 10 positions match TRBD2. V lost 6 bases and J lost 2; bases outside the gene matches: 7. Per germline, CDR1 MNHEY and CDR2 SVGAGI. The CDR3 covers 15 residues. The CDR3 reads CASRSSLAGPYEQYF. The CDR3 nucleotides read TGTGCCAGCAGGTCATCACTAGCGGGGCCCTACGAGCAGTACTTC.

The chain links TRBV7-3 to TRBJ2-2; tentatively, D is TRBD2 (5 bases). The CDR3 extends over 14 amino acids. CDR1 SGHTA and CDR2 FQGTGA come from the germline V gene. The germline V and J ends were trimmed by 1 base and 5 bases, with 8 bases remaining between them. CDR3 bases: TGTGCCAGCAGCTTAATTGGCGGGACCGGGGAGCTGTTTTTT. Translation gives CASSLIGGTGELFF.

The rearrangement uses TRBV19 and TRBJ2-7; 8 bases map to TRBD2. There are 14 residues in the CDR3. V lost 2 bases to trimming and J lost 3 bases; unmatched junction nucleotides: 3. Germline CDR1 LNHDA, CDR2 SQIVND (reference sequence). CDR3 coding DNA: TGTGCCAGTAGTATAACCGGGACTAGCTACGAGCAGTACTTC. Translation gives CASSITGTSYEQYF.

The CDR3 here is CASSFSREGLHEQYF. The CDR3 nucleotides are TGTGCCAGCAGTTTTTCGAGGGAGGGCCTCCACGAGCAGTACTTC. This chain uses TRBV27 with TRBJ2-7; 7 nucleotides agree with TRBD2. This CDR3 is 15 amino acids long. The germline CDR1 and CDR2 sequences are MNHEY and SMNVEV (reference sequence). The trim removed 3 bases at V and 5 bases at J, leaving 10 bases unmatched.

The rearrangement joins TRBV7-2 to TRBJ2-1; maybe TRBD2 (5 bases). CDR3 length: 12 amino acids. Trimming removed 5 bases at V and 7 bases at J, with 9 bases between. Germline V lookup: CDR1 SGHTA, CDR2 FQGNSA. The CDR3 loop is CASSRSGNEQFF. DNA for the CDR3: TGTGCCAGCAGCCGTTCGGGGAATGAGCAGTTCTTC.